This T cell receptor (beta chain) was found in a study of cytomegalovirus exposure and HLA in healthy donors. PCR involved 60 Vbeta and 13 Jbeta primers. Authors' methods: There were about 86 million unique TCR beta chains by a later count, and approximately 10 million of them were shared. TCRdb's table, derived via immunoSEQ multiplex PCR, lists solely in-frame clones and lacks some. That table supplies the V and J calls and clone size; D and trimming were determined from the DNA. This sample's table reports about 130,000 clones. There are 13 residues in the CDR3. CDR1 and CDR2 (germline): SGHTA, FQGNSA.

The clonotype comes from a young man in good health and CMV-seronegative. The specimen sequenced was PBMCs. The chain links TRBV7-2 to TRBJ2-5, with 7 positions matching TRBD1. The DNA end is more similar to TRBJ2-7, so the J call may be wrong. CDR3 DNA: TGTGCCAGCAGCACAAGGGGGCCCTACGAGCAGTACTTC. As protein: CASSTRGPYEQYF.